This entry lists 17 T cell receptor beta chains sequenced from one sample in a study of human T cells and chemical hapten exposure. MiXCR, applied by TCRdb to the RACE reads, yields one record per CDR3 protein. This table has about 380,000 distinct CDR3 sequences, about 6% appearing once. Time point: patch test 2, 6 weeks after DPC sensitization. The treatment: therapeutic diphenylcyclopropenone sensitization with weekly scalp DPC. The source material was whole blood, sampled in connection with sensitization to the hapten diphenylcyclopropenone (DPC). The origin of the receptors is a woman between 18 and 30 years old with alopecia areata. Some clones in this sample may be carry-over from other donors' samples.

This sequence joins TRBV7-2 and TRBJ2-1, with unresolved D. Between the trimmed V and J ends, which lost 0 bases and 6 bases, there was a span of 15 bases. Per germline, CDR1 SGHTA and CDR2 FQGNSA. The CDR3 covers 16 residues. CDR3 region: CASSLAANFAFNEQFF. CDR3 DNA sequence: TGTGCCAGCAGCTTAGCCGCCAATTTCGCGTTCAATGAGCAGTTCTTC.

The chain uses TRBV12-3 or TRBV12-4 and TRBJ2-1, with 9 positions matching TRBD2. This CDR3 spans 15 amino acids. The J segment lost 6 bases and the V segment lost 7 bases, leaving 10 bases of the junction unmatched. For the CDR3, the DNA is TGTGCCAGCACCTTAGGGCGGGGGGGCTTCAATGAGCAGTTCTTC. This gives the protein CASTLGRGGFNEQFF.

This clonotype was seen repeatedly, ten times or more. The chain links TRBV12-3 or TRBV12-4 to TRBJ1-1; 7 nucleotides align to TRBD1. J was trimmed by 1 base and V by 5 bases; bases with no gene match: 7. The CDR3 loop spans 15 amino acids. The CDR3 DNA reads TGTGCCAGCAGTCAGGGGGGCGCGGCGAACACTGAAGCTTTCTTT. It encodes CASSQGGAANTEAFF.

In its sample, this clonotype was seen a few times. The rearrangement links TRBV7-3 to TRBJ1-2; D perhaps matches TRBD1 (6 bases). Deletions cut 4 bases from V and 8 bases from J, with 14 bases between. Germline CDR1 is SGHTA and CDR2 is FQGTGA. This CDR3 has 13 residues. The CDR3 nucleotides are TGTGCCAGCAGCTCAAGAGGGGGAGAGGGCTACACCTTC. Translating gives CASSSRGGEGYTF.

The table lists this clonotype with many counts. The chain joins TRBV18 to TRBJ1-1, with no clear D. The CDR3 runs 14 residues. Germline V gene lookup returns CDR1 KGHSH and CDR2 LQKENI. V lost 3 bases, J lost 1 base, and 9 bases lay in between. The CDR3 DNA reads as TGTGCCAGCTCACCGACTTCAACGAACACTGAAGCTTTCTTT. Translated, it gives CASSPTSTNTEAFF.

This clonotype was detected many times. The J gene is TRBJ1-4, the V gene TRBV7-2; D is ambiguous. Germline CDR1 SGHTA, CDR2 FQGNSA. V was shortened by 4 bases and J by 4 bases, with 10 bases between the two germline ends. This CDR3 is 14 amino acids long. The CDR3 reads CASSSIVGNEKLFF. As DNA, the CDR3 is TGTGCCAGCAGCTCGATAGTCGGTAATGAAAAACTGTTTTTT.

This clonotype showed up many times. This chain connects TRBV29-1 to TRBJ1-1; TRBD1 aligns across 8 bases. Germline CDR1 is SQVTM and CDR2 is ANQGSEA. J was trimmed by 6 bases and V by 7 bases; bases with no gene match: 7. This CDR3 contains 12 residues. CDR3 sequence: CSAGLTGAEAFF. The CDR3 DNA reads TGCAGCGCCGGACTGACAGGGGCTGAAGCTTTCTTT.

This clonotype was seen at least ten times. The rearrangement uses TRBV29-1 and TRBJ1-1; 8 bases are shared with TRBD1. This CDR3 region has 14 residues. With V trimmed by 7 bases and J by 5 bases, 12 bases remained unmatched. Germline V gene sequence: CDR1 SQVTM, CDR2 ANQGSEA. CDR3: CSAPLDRAETEAFF. For the CDR3, the DNA is TGCAGCGCCCCTTTGGACAGGGCTGAGACTGAAGCTTTCTTT.

At least ten counts were recorded for this clonotype. The chain is built from TRBV29-1 and TRBJ1-1; a weak D match, TRBD1 (6 bases). The CDR3 totals 14 residues. CDR1 is SQVTM and CDR2 is ANQGSEA in the germline V gene. The germline V and J ends were trimmed by 5 bases and 5 bases, with 18 bases remaining between them. CDR3: CSVITRGAETEAFF. Written as DNA, the CDR3 is TGCAGCGTTATTACCAGGGGTGCGGAAACTGAAGCTTTCTTT.

There are many counts of this clonotype. The chain couples TRBV4-2 to TRBJ2-3; no reliable D call. Trimming left V 0 bases short and J 6 bases short, with 13 bases between. This CDR3 has 15 residues. Germline V CDR1 and CDR2: LGHNA, YNFKEQ. The DNA of the CDR3 is TGTGCCAGCAGCCAAGATGGGCAGACTTCCGATACGCAGTATTTT. This sequence encodes CASSQDGQTSDTQYF.

A few counts support this clonotype. V and J are TRBV24-1 and TRBJ2-1; D may be TRBD2 (5 bases). Germline V gives CDR1 KGHDR, CDR2 SFDVKD. V lost 2 bases, J lost 8 bases, and 9 bases lay in between. The length of the CDR3 is 13 residues. CDR3 sequence (DNA): TGTGCCACCAGTGATTGGAGCGGCGATGAGCAGTTCTTC. Translating it yields CATSDWSGDEQFF.

CDR3 sequence reads: CASSLAEAINEQFF. DNA for the CDR3: TGTGCCAGCAGCTTGGCAGAGGCTATCAATGAGCAGTTCTTC. The rearrangement uses TRBV11-2 and TRBJ2-1; D call uncertain. Germline V gene data show CDR1 as SGHAT and CDR2 as FQNNGV. CDR3 length equals 14 residues. The V gene lost 3 bases and the J gene lost 6 bases, with 12 bases spanning the gap. Full variable domain (rest looked up from reference TRBV11-2 and TRBJ2-1): EAGVAQSPRYKIIEKRQSVAFWCNPISGHATLYWYQQILGQGPKLLIQFQNNGVVDDSQLPKDRFSAERLKGVDSTLKIQPAKLEDSAVYLCASSLAEAINEQFFGPGTRLTVL.

This clonotype was detected a few times. V usage is TRBV12-5 and J usage is TRBJ2-3; no clear D gene. CDR3 length: 15 amino acids. CDR1 and CDR2 (germline): LGHNT, FRNRAP. With 4 bases removed from V and 4 bases from J, the gap between germline ends came to 15 bases. The CDR3 sequence: CASGSTNPFPDTQYF. CDR3 DNA sequence: TGTGCTAGTGGTTCCACGAACCCTTTCCCAGATACGCAGTATTTT.

The chain combines TRBV10-3 with TRBJ2-7; D gene uncertain. The germline gives CDR1 ENHRY, CDR2 SYGVKD. This CDR3 is built from 13 residues. The V end lost 3 bases, the J end lost 6 bases, and 12 bases lay between the germline ends. The DNA of the CDR3 is TGTGCCATCAGTGACACTACGAGAGGCGAGCAGTACTTC. Amino acids: CAISDTTRGEQYF.

This clonotype was counted ten times or more. V usage is TRBV27 and J usage is TRBJ1-5; D is unclear. V was shortened by 6 bases and J by 6 bases, with 18 bases between the two germline ends. Germline V gene data show CDR1 as MNHEY and CDR2 as SMNVEV (reference sequence). The CDR3 has 15 residues. CDR3 in amino acids: CASRLGADPGQPQHF. The CDR3 DNA reads TGTGCCAGCAGACTGGGAGCGGATCCGGGTCAGCCCCAGCATTTT.

This clonotype was seen at least ten times. The chain recombines TRBV20-1 with TRBJ1-4, with TRBD1 as a possible D gene (6 bases). Trimming took 3 bases from V and 7 from J, leaving 12 bases between them. Germline V CDR1 and CDR2: DFQATT, SNEGSKA (reference sequence). This CDR3 has 13 amino acids. Here the CDR3 reads CSARQGSAEKLFF. The CDR3 DNA follows: TGCAGTGCTAGGCAGGGGAGTGCTGAAAAACTGTTTTTT.

The chain couples TRBV18 to TRBJ2-3, with 10 bases that match TRBD1. With V trimmed by 0 bases and J by 4 bases, 4 bases remained unmatched. The CDR3 consists of 16 residues. Germline assignment: CDR1 KGHSH and CDR2 LQKENI. The chain's CDR3 is CASSPPTGGGSDTQYF. The CDR3 DNA reads TGTGCCAGCTCACCACCGACAGGGGGCGGATCAGATACGCAGTATTTT.